The entry below gives a single T cell receptor (beta chain) sequence along with its context. The antigen is not known. These data come from a study of OX40 agonist ivuxolimab in advanced cancers. Study context: While on treatment, patients had intravenous ivuxolimab at 0.01 to 10 mg/kg every 2 weeks. Notes on the study in general: The authors also found low normalized T-cell clonal expansion in some nonresponders.

CDR1 and CDR2 from the germline V gene are MGHRA and YSYEKL. The CDR3 sequence is 16 residues long. Trimming at V came to 0 bases and at J to 1 base, leaving 5 bases not matched to a gene. Sequenced by immunoSEQ multiplex PCR; TCRdb stores in-frame clones only, minus some. This sample has 75,000 to 95,000 clones, with around 93% found just once. The clonotype originates from an adult with an advanced solid tumor such as melanoma, head and neck, liver or kidney cancer. V is TRBV4-1 and J is TRBJ2-7, with 8 bases lining up with TRBD2. The input for sequencing was CD4+ or CD8+ T cells sorted from blood, taken in a trial of the OX40 agonist ivuxolimab. The CDR3 coding sequence is TGCGCCAGCAGCCAAGACGGGTCGGGGGGGTCCTACGAGCAGTACTTC. It encodes CASSQDGSGGSYEQYF.